This T cell receptor (beta chain) was sequenced during a study of blood T cells in healthy people across ages. Germline CDR1 and CDR2: LGHNA and YSLEER. The V end was cut by 0 bases, the J end by 2 bases, with 16 bases between. The length of the CDR3 is 17 residues. This clonotype has more than one count but fewer than ten. Together with a sample-barcoded 5' primer, a J-beta primer mix was included in a second PCR lasting roughly 6 to 12 cycles. One entry per CDR3 protein, called by TCRdb with MiXCR from the 5' RACE reads. Of about 500,000 distinct CDR3 sequences in the sample, approximately 25% were seen once. The same sample was also studied in work on T cells of mothers and their children.

Sequencing was carried out using blood. The sequence was collected from a boy younger than 18 in good health. V and J are TRBV4-3 and TRBJ2-5; D uncertain. Here the CDR3 DNA reads TGCGCCAGCAGCCAAGAAGGTGTAGCAGGTGGACAAGAGACCCAGTACTTC. It encodes CASSQEGVAGGQETQYF.